Here is one T cell receptor beta chain with its context. The sample belongs to a study of monozygotic twins with inflammatory bowel disease. Every TCR library consumed around 4,000 ng of total RNA. TCRdb reprocessed the 5' RACE reads and reports one entry per CDR3 protein, with no DNA. The specimen's table records 350,000 to 550,000 distinct CDR3 sequences. Per donor there was one draw, yielding a blood sample of 2.5 ml. The sequenced sample was blood. This TCR was recovered from a human donor with ulcerative colitis or Crohn's disease, or a healthy co-twin of an affected twin (not recorded which).

The CDR3 spells CSVELPAGELFF. The V call is TRBV29-1, the J call TRBJ2-2. Germline CDR1 and CDR2: SQVTM and ANQGSEA. The CDR3 runs to 12 residues.